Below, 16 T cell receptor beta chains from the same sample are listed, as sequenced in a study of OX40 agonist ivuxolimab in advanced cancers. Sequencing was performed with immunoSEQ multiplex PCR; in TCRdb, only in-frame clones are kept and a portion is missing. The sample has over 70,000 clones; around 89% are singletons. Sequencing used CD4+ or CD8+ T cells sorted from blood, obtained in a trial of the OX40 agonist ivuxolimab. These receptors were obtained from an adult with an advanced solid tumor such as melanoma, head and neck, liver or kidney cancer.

The CDR3 nucleotides are TGTGCCAGCAGCTTGGCTCCACAGCGGGCCGGGGAGCTGTTTTTT. It specifies CASSLAPQRAGELFF. The chain employs TRBV5-6 and TRBJ2-2; a weak D match, TRBD2 (6 bases). The CDR3 is made up of 15 amino acids. The germline gives CDR1 SGHDT, CDR2 YYEEEE. V lost 0 bases and J lost 6, with 12 bases in between.

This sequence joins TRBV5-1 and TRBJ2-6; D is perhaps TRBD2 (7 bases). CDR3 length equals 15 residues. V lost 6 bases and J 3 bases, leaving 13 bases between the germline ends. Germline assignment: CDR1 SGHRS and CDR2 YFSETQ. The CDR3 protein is CASTPGGGGANVLTF. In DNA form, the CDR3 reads TGCGCCAGCACCCCGGGGGGCGGTGGGGCCAACGTCCTGACTTTC.

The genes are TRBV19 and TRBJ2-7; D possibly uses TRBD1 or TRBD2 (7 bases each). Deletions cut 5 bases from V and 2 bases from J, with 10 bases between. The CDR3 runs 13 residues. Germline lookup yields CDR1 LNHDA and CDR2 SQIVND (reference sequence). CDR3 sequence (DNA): TGTGCCAGTAGTTCAGGGGGGGCCTACGAGCAGTACTTC. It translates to CASSSGGAYEQYF.

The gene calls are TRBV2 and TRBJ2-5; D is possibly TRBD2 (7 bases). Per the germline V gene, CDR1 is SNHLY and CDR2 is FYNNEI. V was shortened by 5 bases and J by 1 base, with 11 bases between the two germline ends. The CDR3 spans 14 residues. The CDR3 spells CASSPRGAQETQYF. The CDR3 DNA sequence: TGTGCCAGCAGTCCCCGGGGGGCCCAAGAGACCCAGTACTTC.

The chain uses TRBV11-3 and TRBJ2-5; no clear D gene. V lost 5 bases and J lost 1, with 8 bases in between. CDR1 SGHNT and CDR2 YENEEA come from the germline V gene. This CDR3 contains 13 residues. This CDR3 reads CASSPIGQETQYF. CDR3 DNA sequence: TGTGCCAGCAGCCCGATTGGCCAAGAGACCCAGTACTTC.

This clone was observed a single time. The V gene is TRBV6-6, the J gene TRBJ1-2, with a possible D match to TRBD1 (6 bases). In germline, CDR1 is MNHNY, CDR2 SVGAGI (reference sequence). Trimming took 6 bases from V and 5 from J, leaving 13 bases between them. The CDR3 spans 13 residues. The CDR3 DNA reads TGTGCCAGCAGCAGGGGTTTGGGGTATGGCTACACCTTC. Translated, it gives CASSRGLGYGYTF.

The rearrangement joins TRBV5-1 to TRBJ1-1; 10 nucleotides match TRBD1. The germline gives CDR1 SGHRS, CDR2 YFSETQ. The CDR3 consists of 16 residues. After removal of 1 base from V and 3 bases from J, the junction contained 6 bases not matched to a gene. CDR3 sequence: CASSLTSTGGYTEAFF. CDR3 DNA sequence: TGCGCCAGCAGCTTGACGTCGACAGGGGGCTACACTGAAGCTTTCTTT.

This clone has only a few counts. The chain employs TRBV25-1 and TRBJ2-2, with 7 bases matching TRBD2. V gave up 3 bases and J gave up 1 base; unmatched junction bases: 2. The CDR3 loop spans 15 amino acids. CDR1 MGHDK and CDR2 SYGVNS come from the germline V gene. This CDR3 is CASSESSGNTGELFF. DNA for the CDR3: TGTGCCAGCAGTGAGTCTAGCGGGAACACCGGGGAGCTGTTTTTT.

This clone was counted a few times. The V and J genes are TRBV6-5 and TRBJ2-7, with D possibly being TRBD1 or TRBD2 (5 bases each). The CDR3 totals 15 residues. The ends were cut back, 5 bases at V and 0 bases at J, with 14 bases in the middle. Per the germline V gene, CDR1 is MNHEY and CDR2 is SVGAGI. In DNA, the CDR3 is TGTGCCAGCAGTGTTCCCCGGGACGGCTCCTACGAGCAGTACTTC. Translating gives CASSVPRDGSYEQYF.

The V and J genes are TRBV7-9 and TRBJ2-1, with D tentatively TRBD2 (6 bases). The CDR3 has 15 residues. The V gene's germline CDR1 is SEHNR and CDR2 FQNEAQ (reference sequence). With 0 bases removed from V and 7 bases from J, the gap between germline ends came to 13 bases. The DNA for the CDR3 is TGTGCCAGCAGCTTAGCCCGGGGACTTCTAAATGAGCAGTTCTTC. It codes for CASSLARGLLNEQFF.

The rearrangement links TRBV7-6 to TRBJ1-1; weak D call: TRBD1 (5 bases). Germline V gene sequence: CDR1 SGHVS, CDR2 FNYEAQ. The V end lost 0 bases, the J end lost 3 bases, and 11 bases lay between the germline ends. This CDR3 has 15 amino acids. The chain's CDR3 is CASSLAQGGDTEAFF. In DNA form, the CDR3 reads TGTGCCAGCAGCTTAGCGCAGGGAGGGGACACTGAAGCTTTCTTT.

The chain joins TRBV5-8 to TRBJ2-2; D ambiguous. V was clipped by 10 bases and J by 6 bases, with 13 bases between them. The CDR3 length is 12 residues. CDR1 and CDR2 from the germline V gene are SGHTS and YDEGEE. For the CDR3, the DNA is TGTGCCTGTCGAGGTCGGTCCGGGGAGCTGTTTTTT. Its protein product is CACRGRSGELFF.

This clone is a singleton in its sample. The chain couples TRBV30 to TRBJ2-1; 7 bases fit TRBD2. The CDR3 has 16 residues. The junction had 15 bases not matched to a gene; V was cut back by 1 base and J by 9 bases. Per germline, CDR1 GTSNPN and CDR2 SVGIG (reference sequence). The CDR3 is CAWSGTQAGSRSEQFF. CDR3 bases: TGTGCCTGGAGTGGGACGCAAGCGGGAAGTCGCAGTGAGCAGTTCTTC.

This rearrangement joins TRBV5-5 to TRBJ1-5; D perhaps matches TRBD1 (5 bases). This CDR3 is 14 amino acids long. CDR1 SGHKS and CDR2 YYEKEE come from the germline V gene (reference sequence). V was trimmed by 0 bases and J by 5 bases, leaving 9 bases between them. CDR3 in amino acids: CASSLEGSYQPQHF. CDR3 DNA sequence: TGTGCCAGCAGCTTGGAGGGGTCCTATCAGCCCCAGCATTTT.

This CDR3 is CASSLTGGNEKLFF. The CDR3, as DNA: TGCGCCAGCAGCTTGACAGGGGGTAATGAAAAACTGTTTTTT. The rearrangement links TRBV5-1 to TRBJ1-4, with 8 bases that match TRBD1. From germline, CDR1 is SGHRS and CDR2 YFSETQ. The CDR3 covers 14 residues. V shed 1 base and J 4 bases; nucleotides not matched to a gene: 0.

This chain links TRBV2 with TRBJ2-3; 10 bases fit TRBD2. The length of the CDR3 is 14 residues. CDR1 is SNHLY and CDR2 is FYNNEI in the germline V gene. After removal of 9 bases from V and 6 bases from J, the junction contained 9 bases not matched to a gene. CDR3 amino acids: CASGLAGVGDTQYF. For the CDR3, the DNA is TGTGCCAGTGGCCTAGCGGGAGTAGGGGATACGCAGTATTTT.